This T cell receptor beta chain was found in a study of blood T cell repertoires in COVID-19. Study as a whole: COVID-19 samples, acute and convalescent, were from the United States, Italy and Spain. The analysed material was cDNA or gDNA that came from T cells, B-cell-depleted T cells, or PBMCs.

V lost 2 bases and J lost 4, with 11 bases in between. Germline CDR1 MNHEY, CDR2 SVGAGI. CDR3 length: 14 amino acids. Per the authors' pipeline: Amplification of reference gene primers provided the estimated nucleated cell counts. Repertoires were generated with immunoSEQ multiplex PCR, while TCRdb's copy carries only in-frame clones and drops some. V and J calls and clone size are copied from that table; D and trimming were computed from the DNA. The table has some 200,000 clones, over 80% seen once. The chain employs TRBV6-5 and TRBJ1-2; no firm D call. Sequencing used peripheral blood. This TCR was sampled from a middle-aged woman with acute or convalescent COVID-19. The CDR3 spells CASSYTETGYGYTF. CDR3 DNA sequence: TGTGCCAGCAGTTACACGGAGACGGGCTATGGCTACACCTTC.